This T cell receptor (beta chain) was retrieved from a study of T cell responses to AZD1222 COVID-19 vaccine. Assay used: immunoSEQ multiplex PCR; TCRdb lists only in-frame clones, some missing. The data contain 150,000 to 200,000 clones, 85% to 90% of them singletons. Of note for this clone: Its antigen is currently unknown.

This CDR3 spans 14 amino acids. Germline assignment: CDR1 SNHLY and CDR2 FYNNEI. The germline V and J ends were trimmed by 3 bases and 0 bases, with 8 bases remaining between them. Study conclusions and caveats: Seropositive AZD1222 recipients at baseline numbered only six or seven. Donors were largely white British and mainly female; clonal diversity was possibly underestimated.

The J gene is TRBJ1-2, the V gene TRBV2; D unclear. The input for sequencing was peripheral blood, taken on day 0 of AZD1222 vaccination. This clonotype was sampled from an adult in good health. The CDR3 sequence is CASSDRPANYGYTF. The CDR3 nucleotides are TGTGCCAGCAGTGACAGACCTGCTAACTATGGCTACACCTTC.